A selection of T cell receptor beta chains follows, all from one sample in a study of blood T cells in healthy people across ages. TCRdb re-called the 5' RACE reads with MiXCR, one entry per CDR3 protein. The sample carries some 940,000 distinct CDR3 sequences, roughly 29% recorded once. A further study also used this sample, focusing on T cells of mothers and their children.

The sample was blood. The receptors were gathered from a woman in her 40s in good health. CDR3s include the opening cysteine and the closing phenylalanine or tryptophan. The order of the fields is clone size, J gene, D gene, V gene, CDR3 DNA, CDR3 protein. A D gene is named only where the DNA matches it firmly. Only some rows state a clone size, as once, few, many or a class for expanded clones.

abundance: few
j_gene: TRBJ2-7
d_gene: -
v_gene: TRBV29-1
CDR3nt: TGCAGCGTTGAAGATAGGGGGGAGACTGTAAGCTCCTACGAGCAGTACTTC
CDR3aa: CSVEDRGETVSSYEQYF

abundance: few
j_gene: TRBJ2-3
d_gene: TRBD2
v_gene: TRBV7-9
CDR3nt: TGTGCCAGCAGAACCGGGGCTAGCGGAACAGGTACGCAGTATTTT
CDR3aa: CASRTGASGTGTQYF

abundance: -
j_gene: TRBJ2-7
d_gene: -
v_gene: TRBV27
CDR3nt: TGTGCCAACATCAACAACATGGGACGAGACGAGCAGTACTTC
CDR3aa: CANINNMGRDEQYF

abundance: -
j_gene: TRBJ2-5
d_gene: TRBD1
v_gene: TRBV7-2
CDR3nt: TGTGCCGGCAGCTTAGACAGGGGCATCGGAGAGACCCAGTACTTC
CDR3aa: CAGSLDRGIGETQYF

abundance: many
j_gene: TRBJ2-7
d_gene: -
v_gene: TRBV7-9
CDR3nt: TGTGCCAGCAGCTTAGCGTTCGGCTACTACGAGCAGTACTTC
CDR3aa: CASSLAFGYYEQYF

abundance: few
j_gene: TRBJ2-3
d_gene: TRBD2
v_gene: TRBV6-2/TRBV6-3
CDR3nt: TGTGCCAGCAGTACCCGGACTAGCGGGACCCCCGCAGCGCAGTATTTT
CDR3aa: CASSTRTSGTPAAQYF

abundance: few
j_gene: TRBJ2-7
d_gene: TRBD1
v_gene: TRBV6-6
CDR3nt: TGTGCCAGCAGCCTGAACCGGGACAGCTTCTACGAGCAGTACTTC
CDR3aa: CASSLNRDSFYEQYF

abundance: -
j_gene: TRBJ1-2
d_gene: TRBD1
v_gene: TRBV5-1
CDR3nt: TGCGCCAGCAGCCCGGGATTGGGACAGCGGCTCAACTATGGCTACACCTTC
CDR3aa: CASSPGLGQRLNYGYTF

abundance: many
j_gene: TRBJ2-1
d_gene: -
v_gene: TRBV10-3
CDR3nt: TGTGCCATCGGTGATGCGATCAATGAGCAGTTCTTC
CDR3aa: CAIGDAINEQFF

abundance: -
j_gene: TRBJ1-5
d_gene: -
v_gene: TRBV10-3
CDR3nt: TGTGCCATCAGTGTTGGGGGGCCCAATCAGCCCCAGCATTTT
CDR3aa: CAISVGGPNQPQHF

abundance: many
j_gene: TRBJ1-4
d_gene: -
v_gene: TRBV7-2
CDR3nt: TGTGCCAGCAGCTCTGTTCGGGGGGCTGGCGGAAAACTGTTTTTT
CDR3aa: CASSSVRGAGGKLFF

abundance: -
j_gene: TRBJ1-1
d_gene: -
v_gene: TRBV11-2
CDR3nt: TGTGCCAGCAGCTTAGGCAGGGTAGTAAACACTGAAGCTTTCTTT
CDR3aa: CASSLGRVVNTEAFF

abundance: few
j_gene: TRBJ2-7
d_gene: -
v_gene: TRBV28
CDR3nt: TGTGCCAGCAGTTTAATCCGGCAGAGCTCCTACGAGCAGTACTTC
CDR3aa: CASSLIRQSSYEQYF

abundance: -
j_gene: TRBJ2-5
d_gene: TRBD1
v_gene: TRBV7-3
CDR3nt: TGTGCCAGCAGCGCAGGGGGCGCGCAGGAGACCCAGTACTTC
CDR3aa: CASSAGGAQETQYF

abundance: many
j_gene: TRBJ2-7
d_gene: TRBD2
v_gene: TRBV20-1
CDR3nt: TGCAGTGCTTTAGCGGGGGGGGCCTACGAGCAGTACTTC
CDR3aa: CSALAGGAYEQYF

abundance: many
j_gene: TRBJ2-3
d_gene: -
v_gene: TRBV7-9
CDR3nt: TGTGCCAGCAGCCCGGACATCGAAGCAGATACGCAGTATTTT
CDR3aa: CASSPDIEADTQYF

abundance: -
j_gene: TRBJ2-7
d_gene: TRBD2
v_gene: TRBV5-4
CDR3nt: TGTGCCAGCAGCTTGTCGCCTAGCGGGAGTTACGAGCAGTACTTC
CDR3aa: CASSLSPSGSYEQYF

abundance: few
j_gene: TRBJ2-2
d_gene: -
v_gene: TRBV5-1
CDR3nt: TGCGCCAGCAGTCGCGGACAGGCGGGAGACACCGGGGAGCTGTTTTTT
CDR3aa: CASSRGQAGDTGELFF

abundance: -
j_gene: TRBJ2-7
d_gene: -
v_gene: TRBV11-2
CDR3nt: TGTGCCAGCCTGAGGATTAGGGGGAGCCCATACGAGCAGTACTTC
CDR3aa: CASLRIRGSPYEQYF

abundance: many
j_gene: TRBJ2-7
d_gene: TRBD2
v_gene: TRBV5-1
CDR3nt: TGCGCCAGCAGCTTGGCCGGGGGGGCGAGGTCCTACGAGCAGTACTTC
CDR3aa: CASSLAGGARSYEQYF